The 6 T cell receptor delta chains below were found in one sample sequenced in a study of gamma-delta chains in newborns, infants, children. TCRdb fed the reads into CATT to redo clone calling. In the table there are a few thousand delta-chain clones, 3.1% of which are singletons. Sequencing was done on a sample of blood. The receptors here all came from a child who was a newborn, infant or young child, either healthy, febrile or measles-vaccinated (not recorded which).

Only one count was recorded for this clone. Just one base apart from a much larger clone, this may be a read error. The V gene is TRDV2, the J gene TRDJ3; 8 bases are shared with TRDD3. In germline, CDR1 is GEAIGNYY, CDR2 EKD. The CDR3 is made up of 22 amino acids. V shed 5 bases, J shed 0 bases, and the junction held 20 bases outside the gene matches. CDR3 protein: CACGGISDRWGINSWDTRQMFF. In DNA form, the CDR3 reads TGTGCCTGTGGCGGAATTTCAGACCGGTGGGGGATTAACTCCTGGGACACCCGACAGATGTTTTTC.

Points on this clone: TCRdb has a much larger clone's protein, which differs at residue 7 from the translation of this DNA, likely because of a read error; what is shown is the protein translated from the DNA. This sequence joins TRDV3 and TRDJ2; 7 bases are a match to TRDD3. The CDR3 extends over 15 amino acids. The V segment lost 1 base and the J segment 0 bases; nucleotides outside the gene matches: 5. Germline values: CDR1 TVYSNPD, CDR2 GDNSRS (reference sequence). The CDR3 protein is CAFTLGGTLTAQLFF. The CDR3 bases are TGTGCCTTTACCCTGGGGGGTACTTTGACAGCACAACTCTTCTTT.

By share, this clone ranks as medium-sized. This CDR3 is also generated by other DNA sequences in the sample. V gene TRDV2 combines with J gene TRDJ2; 7 positions match TRDD3. CDR1 is GEAIGNYY and CDR2 is EKD in the germline V gene. V shed 1 base and J 5 bases; nucleotides not matched to a gene: 6. The CDR3 loop spans 15 amino acids. The CDR3 nucleotides read TGTGCCTGTGACACGCTGGGGGGCCCTACAGCACAACTCTTCTTT. It codes for CACDTLGGPTAQLFF.

This clone has more than one count but fewer than ten. TCRdb lists the protein of a much larger clone for this DNA, which differs at residue 9, so this is likely a read error; the protein given here is translated from the DNA itself. The rearrangement links TRDV2 to TRDJ3, with 8 bases identical to TRDD3. CDR3 length: 20 amino acids. The V gene end was trimmed by 0 bases and the J gene end by 0 bases; junction bases not matched to a gene: 9. Germline values: CDR1 GEAIGNYY, CDR2 EKD. CDR3 protein: CACDTAWGMPGSWDTRQMFF. The CDR3 nucleotides are TGTGCCTGTGACACCGCATGGGGGATGCCAGGCTCCTGGGACACCCGACAGATGTTTTTC.

About this clone: A much larger clone is a single base away; this may be a read error. Other DNA sequences in the same sample also yield this CDR3. The chain has TRDV2 and TRDJ3; weak D call: TRDD3 (5 bases). The CDR3 covers 18 residues. Germline V gene sequence: CDR1 GEAIGNYY, CDR2 EKD. V lost 0 bases to trimming and J lost 0 bases, with 11 bases between them. The CDR3 bases are TGTGCCTGTGACACCTGGGGAGCGAGCTCCTGGGACACCCGACAGATGTTTTTC. Residues: CACDTWGASSWDTRQMFF.

Within the sample, this clone is medium-sized. A read error may produce the germline difference seen at one junction end. Additional DNA sequences in this sample encode the identical CDR3. As DNA, the CDR3 is TGTGCTCTTGGGGACCGCGACGGGGGATACGCCGATAAACTCATCTTC. Its protein is CALGDRDGGYADKLIF. The J gene is TRDJ1, the V gene TRDV1; TRDD3 matches 10 bases. The CDR3 is made up of 16 amino acids. Germline V gives CDR1 TSWWSYY, CDR2 QGS.